A selection of T cell receptor beta chains follows, all from one sample in a study of blood T cell repertoires in COVID-19. Libraries were prepared by immunoSEQ multiplex PCR; TCRdb keeps only in-frame clonotypes and omits some of them. The data hold about 260,000 clones, with about 88% observed a single time. The sample was peripheral blood. These receptors were taken from a man aged 18 to 30 with active or convalescent COVID-19. CDR3s leave out the opening cysteine and the closing phenylalanine or tryptophan. Fields, in order: V gene, CDR3 length, CDR3 protein.

>TRBV12-3/TRBV12-4|10
ASQWEGETQY
>TRBV28|10
AIDGGGYEQY
>TRBV6-1|12
ASSDRAINQPQH
>TRBV27|14
ASSLLAGTSSYEQY
>TRBV4-1|14
ASSQRAELSGNTIY
>TRBV4-1|10
ASSQVGGGPY
>TRBV15|13
ATSGTGFTNEKLF
>TRBV28|13
ASSPPGTVNEKLF
>TRBV2|12
ASKSQGAGTEAF
>TRBV3-1/TRBV3-2|13
ASSQVPGGLYGYT
>TRBV4-2|12
ASSRGTGLGEAF